This entry describes one T cell receptor (beta chain). The antigen this receptor binds is unknown. No base quality values were provided; no much bigger clone lies one nucleotide off. The data were obtained in a study of tumor-infiltrating lymphocytes in localized non-small cell lung cancer (dated by TCRdb to about 2021). Study-level background: The cohort covered several histologies, both smokers and never-smokers, and patients whose samples were collected after neoadjuvant chemotherapy. Resected tumor tissue and uninvolved lung tissue described as non-adjacent to the tumor were contributed by each patient, with both tissues obtained from the same patient. The overall ICON cohort was composed of some 160 surgical patients with localized non-small cell lung cancer whose tumors were resected. The paired tumor versus uninvolved lung comparison of immunoSEQ T-cell fraction included 55 patients. Flow cytometry, multiplex immunofluorescence, RNA-seq, exome sequencing and proteomics were applied to the same patients as TCR sequencing, which was one of several integrated assays.

The study at large found these results: No difference in TCR-derived T-cell fraction was observed between the flow cytometry-defined immunotypes IM1 (good prognosis) and IM2 (poor prognosis). Higher T cell infiltration in tumors than in uninvolved lung tissue was supported by TCRbeta sequencing, consistent with immunofluorescence CD3 counts. No association of tumor T-cell fraction from TCR sequencing with recurrence-free survival was found (p = 0.61). Because different assays used different pieces of the same tissue, intratumor heterogeneity could not be separated from technical variation. Since assay coverage differed from patient to patient depending on how much tissue was available, TCR sequencing was done for only a subset of the cohort.

TCR sequencing with the immunoSEQ assay provided the T-cell fraction in tumor and uninvolved lung tissue. The source study handled its data this way. For survival analysis, patients were split into high (upper tertile) and low (lower two tertiles) T-cell fraction groups and compared by log-rank test. Paired tumor versus uninvolved lung differences in T-cell fraction were tested with a signed-rank test. In its TCRdb copy, this immuneACCESS table keeps in-frame sequences only and misses some clones. Where compared with another copy, unresolved V genes explain less than half of these, and the others have no known cause. The V and J calls and clone size come from that table; D and trimming were worked out from the DNA. Here the sample has approximately 13,000 clones; approximately 79% occur a single time. The ten largest clones take up under 15% of the sample. Patient enrollment in ICON started in 2016, and the final patient was enrolled in the second half of 2018. A subcohort of around 77 patients provided fresh tumor and matched uninvolved tissue for in-depth immune analyses, with TCR sequencing among those analyses. DNA for TCR sequencing was isolated from bulk tissue, and no cell sorting was done.

Counted from cysteine to phenylalanine, this CDR3 has 14 amino acids. Kept here is only the CDR3 DNA, which spans 42 bases and is read in frame from base 1. Between the V and J ends, shortened by 6 bases and 1 base respectively, the junction contains 12 bases. The germline V gene provides CDR1 SGHTA and CDR2 FQGNSA. The chain links TRBV7-2 with TRBJ2-5, and TRBD2 may be the D gene, going by 6 matching bases. The receptor's source is a human donor with non-small cell lung cancer. The sequencing sample was made of lung tumor tissue. The DNA reads TGTGCCAGCAGTTCCCGACTAGGCCAAGAGACCCAGTACTTC. Its coded protein is CASSSRLGQETQYF.